The 23 T cell receptor beta chains reported below all come from one sample, sequenced in a study of cytomegalovirus exposure and HLA in healthy donors (dated by TCRdb to 2016 to 2017). The method was the immunoSEQ multiplex PCR assay. TCRdb stores this immuneACCESS table with in-frame sequences only. Part of the clones is absent; in the studies checked, under half of the shortfall reflects unresolved V genes, and no reason is known for the rest. Recorded for this sample are about 160,000 clones; 85% of them occurred a single time. The ten most abundant clones make up 2% to 2.5% of the sample. Sequencing input: PBMCs. These receptors all come from a man aged 25-45 years in good health and CMV-seropositive.

This chain joins TRBV4-1 and TRBJ2-7; 10 nucleotides align to TRBD2. Losses at the gene ends were 1 base for V and 4 bases for J; bases not matched to a gene: 7. The CDR3 runs to 16 residues. Germline V gene data show CDR1 as MGHRA and CDR2 as YSYEKL. The CDR3 region is CASSQVILAGIYEQYF. CDR3 bases: TGCGCCAGCAGCCAAGTAATACTAGCGGGGATTTACGAGCAGTACTTC.

Points on this clone: Germline is not matched at one junction end, which may reflect a read error. The chain combines TRBV11-3 with TRBJ2-1; 7 bases line up with TRBD1. The CDR3 is made up of 14 amino acids. From germline, CDR1 is SGHNT and CDR2 YENEEA. The CDR3 sequence is CANSPRDRNNEQFF. The CDR3, as DNA: TGTGCCAACAGCCCCCGGGACAGAAACAATGAGCAGTTCTTC.

The J gene is TRBJ2-2, the V gene TRBV7-3, with 12 bases that match TRBD2. The CDR3 sequence is 15 residues long. The germline gives CDR1 SGHTA, CDR2 FQGTGA. After removal of 2 bases from V and 5 bases from J, the junction contained 0 bases not matched to a gene. The CDR3 sequence is CASSLLAGGTGELFF. In nucleotides, the CDR3 is TGTGCCAGCAGCTTACTAGCGGGGGGGACCGGGGAGCTGTTTTTT.

V is TRBV19 and J is TRBJ1-2, with no clear D. The CDR3 loop spans 13 amino acids. The germline V and J ends were trimmed by 7 bases and 5 bases, with 14 bases remaining between them. Germline assignment: CDR1 LNHDA and CDR2 SQIVND (reference sequence). The CDR3 is CASMLGVSYGYTF. CDR3 nucleotide sequence: TGTGCCAGTATGTTGGGCGTAAGTTATGGCTACACCTTC. Full variable domain (outside the CDR3, taken from reference TRBV19 and TRBJ1-2): DGGITQSPKYLFRKEGQNVTLSCEQNLNHDAMYWYRQDPGQGLRLIYYSQIVNDFQKGDIAEGYSVSREKKESFPLTVTSAQKNPTAFYLCASMLGVSYGYTFGSGTRLTVV.

The chain employs TRBV29-1 and TRBJ1-2; the D is unclear. Per germline, CDR1 SQVTM and CDR2 ANQGSEA. V was shortened by 5 bases and J by 7 bases, with 11 bases between the two germline ends. This CDR3 is 11 amino acids long. CDR3 sequence: CSVTHSGGYTF. The CDR3 coding sequence is TGCAGCGTTACCCACAGCGGTGGCTACACCTTC.

The J gene is TRBJ1-1, the V gene TRBV19, with 7 bases that match TRBD1. The CDR3 is 17 amino acids. CDR1 is LNHDA and CDR2 is SQIVND in the germline V gene (reference sequence). The V and J ends lost 6 bases and 1 base, in that order; junction bases with no gene match: 14. CDR3 amino acids: CASRMTGHTSPNTEAFF. The CDR3 DNA sequence: TGTGCCAGTAGGATGACAGGGCACACTTCCCCGAACACTGAAGCTTTCTTT. The variable domain in full, with the rest retrieved from reference TRBV19 and TRBJ1-1, is DGGITQSPKYLFRKEGQNVTLSCEQNLNHDAMYWYRQDPGQGLRLIYYSQIVNDFQKGDIAEGYSVSREKKESFPLTVTSAQKNPTAFYLCASRMTGHTSPNTEAFFGQGTRLTVV.

This clone appeared once. The CDR3 is CASSSLRGTGELFF. Here the CDR3 DNA reads TGTGCCAGTAGTTCCCTCAGGGGGACCGGGGAGCTGTTTTTT. The chain recombines TRBV19 with TRBJ2-2; 7 positions agree with TRBD1. The germline gives CDR1 LNHDA, CDR2 SQIVND (reference sequence). The trim removed 5 bases at V and 5 bases at J, leaving 5 bases unmatched. CDR3 length: 14 residues. Based on the CDR3 plus reference TRBV19 and TRBJ2-2, the full variable domain is DGGITQSPKYLFRKEGQNVTLSCEQNLNHDAMYWYRQDPGQGLRLIYYSQIVNDFQKGDIAEGYSVSREKKESFPLTVTSAQKNPTAFYLCASSSLRGTGELFFGEGSRLTVL.

In DNA form, the CDR3 reads TGTGCCAGCAGTTTAGTTGCGGGGGGGATGTACGAGCAGTACTTC. Amino acid sequence: CASSLVAGGMYEQYF. The V gene is TRBV27, the J gene TRBJ2-7, with 9 nucleotides matching TRBD2. Germline-derived CDR1 and CDR2 are MNHEY and SMNVEV (reference sequence). This CDR3 has 15 amino acids. After removal of 2 bases from V and 4 bases from J, the junction contained 6 bases not matched to a gene.

The chain joins TRBV20-1 to TRBJ1-3; unclear D gene. Trimming took 1 base from V and 7 from J, leaving 5 bases between them. The CDR3 totals 11 residues. CDR1 is DFQATT and CDR2 is SNEGSKA in the germline V gene (reference sequence). The CDR3: CSARVENTIYF. The CDR3 coding sequence is TGCAGTGCTAGAGTCGAGAACACCATATATTTT.

The chain uses TRBV21-1 and TRBJ2-3; the D segment call TRBD1 is taken from the table without a DNA check. TRBV21-1 is reported as a pseudogene. This CDR3 has 18 amino acids. The chain's CDR3 is CASSKDKPNEDRDDTQYF. CDR3 coding DNA: TGTGCCAGCAGCAAAGACAAGCCCAACGAAGACAGGGATGATACGCAGTATTTT.

This clone appeared once. The rearrangement joins TRBV19 to TRBJ1-4; 8 bases match TRBD1. CDR3 size: 15 residues. CDR1 is LNHDA, CDR2 SQIVND, per germline (reference sequence). The V segment lost 3 bases and the J segment 5 bases; nucleotides outside the gene matches: 5. CDR3 protein: CASSIAGTGNEKLFF. DNA of the CDR3: TGTGCCAGTAGTATCGCCGGGACAGGCAATGAAAAACTGTTTTTT.

This clone was seen a single time. The J gene is TRBJ1-2, the V gene TRBV27; unclear D gene. V was clipped by 2 bases and J by 7 bases, with 17 bases between them. Germline loops: CDR1 MNHEY, CDR2 SMNVEV (reference sequence). The CDR3 spans 15 residues. CDR3 in DNA: TGTGCCAGCAGTTTAACGGCAGGCGTAATTATTGGCTACACCTTC. Protein product: CASSLTAGVIIGYTF.

The rearrangement uses TRBV18 and TRBJ2-2; D not resolved. This CDR3 has 16 residues. Germline V gene sequence: CDR1 KGHSH, CDR2 LQKENI. V lost 3 bases and J 2 bases, leaving 13 bases between the germline ends. CDR3 loop: CASSPVTSDNTGELFF. DNA for the CDR3: TGTGCCAGCTCACCCGTAACTTCCGATAACACCGGGGAGCTGTTTTTT.

The V and J genes are TRBV7-9 and TRBJ1-2; D is unclear. The CDR3 totals 14 residues. Germline loops: CDR1 SEHNR, CDR2 FQNEAQ (reference sequence). Trimming stripped 5 bases from V and 2 bases from J, with 12 bases between. The CDR3 loop is CASSPGMGNYGYTF. The CDR3 DNA reads as TGTGCCAGCAGCCCCGGGATGGGGAACTATGGCTACACCTTC.

The CDR3 spells CASSPVASYEQYF. The CDR3 DNA sequence: TGTGCCAGCAGCCCCGTGGCATCCTACGAGCAGTACTTC. The V call is TRBV7-9, the J call TRBJ2-7; D unclear. The germline V gene has CDR1 SEHNR and CDR2 FQNEAQ (reference sequence). This CDR3 has 13 amino acids. V dropped 5 bases and J dropped 1 base, with 9 bases sitting between them.

This sequence joins TRBV19 and TRBJ2-7; the D is unclear. V lost 2 bases, J lost 5 bases, and 10 bases lay in between. The CDR3 sequence is 13 residues long. Germline-derived CDR1 and CDR2 are LNHDA and SQIVND (reference sequence). In nucleotides, the CDR3 is TGTGCCAGTAGTATACAGGTCCAAGACGAGCAGTACTTC. This sequence encodes CASSIQVQDEQYF.

CDR3 region: CAWSPGGRNTEAFF. DNA for the CDR3: TGTGCCTGGAGCCCCGGTGGGAGGAACACTGAAGCTTTCTTT. The rearrangement uses TRBV30 and TRBJ1-1; D gene uncertain. The germline V gene has CDR1 GTSNPN and CDR2 SVGIG (reference sequence). Trimming pared 3 bases from V and 1 base from J, leaving 12 bases between. The CDR3 extends over 14 amino acids.

The chain combines TRBV10-3 with TRBJ2-3; the D gene is possibly TRBD1 (5 bases). Per the germline V gene, CDR1 is ENHRY and CDR2 is SYGVKD. V lost 4 bases to trimming and J lost 5 bases, with 16 bases between them. The CDR3 sequence is 15 residues long. The chain's CDR3 is CAISGAGQHRDTQYF. The DNA for the CDR3 is TGTGCCATCAGTGGAGCCGGACAACATAGAGATACGCAGTATTTT.

This clone was counted once. This chain connects TRBV5-4 to TRBJ1-6; 9 bases agree with TRBD1. This CDR3 region has 16 residues. V dropped 3 bases and J dropped 6; count of bases not matched to a gene: 7. Germline V gene data show CDR1 as SGHNT and CDR2 as YYREEE (reference sequence). CDR3 amino acids: CASSSPRQGGNSPLHF. Written as DNA, the CDR3 is TGTGCCAGCAGCTCACCCAGACAGGGGGGTAATTCACCCCTCCACTTT.

This clone was seen once. This chain joins TRBV13 and TRBJ2-5; D is unclear. V lost 5 bases and J 5 bases, leaving 12 bases between the germline ends. There are 13 residues in the CDR3. From germline, CDR1 is PRHDT and CDR2 FYEKMQ (reference sequence). CDR3 DNA sequence: TGTGCCAGCAGCCCGCCCGCCGGGGAGACCCAGTACTTC. This encodes CASSPPAGETQYF.

The CDR3 protein is CASSPAGTGVKTQYF. The CDR3, as DNA: TGCGCCAGCAGCCCCGCCGGGACAGGGGTTAAGACCCAGTACTTC. The genes are TRBV5-1 and TRBJ2-5; 10 bases line up with TRBD1. Trimming removed 4 bases from V and 6 bases from J; junction bases left unmatched: 9. The CDR3 runs to 15 residues. CDR1 and CDR2 from the germline V gene are SGHRS and YFSETQ. The full variable domain, with the rest looked up from reference TRBV5-1 and TRBJ2-5, is KAGVTQTPRYLIKTRGQQVTLSCSPISGHRSVSWYQQTPGQGLQFLFEYFSETQRNKGNFPGRFSGRQFSNSRSEMNVSTLELGDSALYLCASSPAGTGVKTQYFGPGTRLLVL.

This chain's CDR3 is CATSRDWGVSTDTQYF. The DNA of the CDR3 is TGTGCCACCAGCAGAGATTGGGGGGTGAGCACAGATACGCAGTATTTT. The J gene is TRBJ2-3, the V gene TRBV15; D may be TRBD2 (6 bases). V gave up 0 bases and J gave up 0 bases, with 10 bases separating them. The V gene's germline CDR1 is LNHNV and CDR2 YYDKDF (reference sequence). The CDR3 loop spans 16 amino acids. Looking up the rest from reference TRBV15 and TRBJ2-3 gives the full variable domain: DAMVIQNPRYQVTQFGKPVTLSCSQTLNHNVMYWYQQKSSQAPKLLFHYYDKDFNNEADTPDNFQSRRPNTSFCFLDIRSPGLGDTAMYLCATSRDWGVSTDTQYFGPGTRLTVL.

The rearrangement uses TRBV15 and TRBJ2-7; the D gene is possibly TRBD1 (6 bases). CDR3 size: 15 residues. Germline V gives CDR1 LNHNV, CDR2 YYDKDF (reference sequence). V lost 0 bases to trimming and J lost 2 bases, with 11 bases between them. Written as DNA, the CDR3 is TGTGCCACCAGCAGAGACCCCCGGGACACCTACGAGCAGTACTTC. Amino acid sequence: CATSRDPRDTYEQYF.